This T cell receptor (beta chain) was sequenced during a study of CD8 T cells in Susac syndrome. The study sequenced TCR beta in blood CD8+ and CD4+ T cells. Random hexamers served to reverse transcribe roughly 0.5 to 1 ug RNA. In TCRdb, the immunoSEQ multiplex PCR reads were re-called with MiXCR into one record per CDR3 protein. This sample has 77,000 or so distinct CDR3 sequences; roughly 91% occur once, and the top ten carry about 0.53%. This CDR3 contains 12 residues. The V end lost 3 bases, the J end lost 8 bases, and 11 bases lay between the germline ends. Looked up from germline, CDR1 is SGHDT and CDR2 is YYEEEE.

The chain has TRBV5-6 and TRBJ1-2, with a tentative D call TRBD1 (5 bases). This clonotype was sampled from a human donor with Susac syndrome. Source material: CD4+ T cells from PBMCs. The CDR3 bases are TGTGCCAGCAGCTCTGGACAATACGGCTACACCTTC. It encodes CASSSGQYGYTF.